The 30 T cell receptor beta chains given below trace back to one sample, sequenced in a study of T cell responses to AZD1222 COVID-19 vaccine. Clones were read by immunoSEQ multiplex PCR, and TCRdb kept only the in-frame ones, dropping some. The table lists more than 85,000 clones, approximately 84% of them singletons, with over 15% in the top ten. The material sequenced was peripheral blood, taken on day 0 of AZD1222 vaccination. These TCRs come from an adult in good health.

In this sample, this clone turned up a few times. CDR3 region: CASSQGVAGELFF. The CDR3 nucleotides read TGTGCCAGCAGCCAAGGTGTCGCCGGGGAGCTGTTTTTT. The chain carries TRBV3-1 (or the pseudogene TRBV3-2) and TRBJ2-2; no reliable D call. Trimming took 1 base from V and 6 from J, leaving 6 bases between them. There are 13 residues in the CDR3. The germline V gene encodes CDR1 LGHDT and CDR2 YNNKEL (reference sequence).

This chain links TRBV6-5 with TRBJ2-7; D perhaps matches TRBD2 (5 bases). The germline CDR1 and CDR2 sequences are MNHEY and SVGAGI. Trimming removed 6 bases from V and 6 bases from J, with 15 bases in between. The CDR3 has 13 amino acids. The CDR3 here is CASRTPGYGEQYV. The CDR3 nucleotides read TGTGCCAGCAGGACCCCGGGGTATGGCGAGCAGTACGTC.

J is TRBJ1-5 and V is TRBV4-3; a weak D match, TRBD1 (5 bases). The CDR3 contains 18 residues. The germline V and J ends were trimmed by 0 bases and 2 bases, with 17 bases remaining between them. Germline CDR1 is LGHNA and CDR2 is YSLEER. This chain's CDR3 is CASSQDISAQGRNQPQHF. CDR3 coding DNA: TGCGCCAGCAGCCAAGATATTTCAGCGCAGGGACGCAATCAGCCCCAGCATTTT.

V gene TRBV28 combines with J gene TRBJ1-1, with D unclear. CDR3 size: 14 residues. The ends were cut back, 7 bases at V and 0 bases at J, with 12 bases in the middle. CDR1 is MDHEN, CDR2 SYDVKM, per germline. The CDR3 sequence: CASKTDPMNTEAFF. The CDR3, as DNA: TGTGCCAGCAAGACCGATCCCATGAACACTGAAGCTTTCTTT.

This chain links TRBV2 with TRBJ1-4; no firm D call. Germline V gene data show CDR1 as SNHLY and CDR2 as FYNNEI. This CDR3 contains 10 residues. V lost 3 bases and J 11 bases, leaving 4 bases between the germline ends. This CDR3 is CASSDSKLFF. The CDR3 DNA reads as TGTGCCAGCAGTGATAGCAAACTGTTTTTT.

V and J are TRBV6-1 and TRBJ1-2; D gene unclear. Trimming took off 1 base at V and 2 bases at J, with 14 bases between the two ends. Germline assignment: CDR1 MNHNS and CDR2 SASEGT. The CDR3 is 16 residues long. In nucleotides, the CDR3 is TGTGCCAGCAGTGAAGAGGCGTGGGATCAGAACTATGGCTACACCTTC. The encoded protein is CASSEEAWDQNYGYTF.

V is TRBV5-1 and J is TRBJ1-4, with D possibly being TRBD1 (6 bases). Germline lookup yields CDR1 SGHRS and CDR2 YFSETQ. Trimming removed 2 bases from V and 8 bases from J, with 16 bases in between. The CDR3 is made up of 15 amino acids. The CDR3, as DNA: TGCGCCAGCAGCTTACTTTCAGGGGCAGGCGAAAAACTGTTTTTT. This codes for CASSLLSGAGEKLFF.

The V gene is TRBV19, the J gene TRBJ2-2; TRBD2 is a possible D gene (5 bases). The CDR3 length is 13 residues. The V gene's germline CDR1 is LNHDA and CDR2 SQIVND (reference sequence). V gave up 5 bases and J gave up 5 bases, with 9 bases separating them. DNA for the CDR3: TGTGCCAGTAGTCCACTAGTAACCGGGGAGCTGTTTTTT. Residues: CASSPLVTGELFF. The whole variable domain, filled in from reference TRBV19 and TRBJ2-2, reads DGGITQSPKYLFRKEGQNVTLSCEQNLNHDAMYWYRQDPGQGLRLIYYSQIVNDFQKGDIAEGYSVSREKKESFPLTVTSAQKNPTAFYLCASSPLVTGELFFGEGSRLTVL.

The rearrangement links TRBV5-4 to TRBJ2-1; 9 nucleotides agree with TRBD2. Germline assignment: CDR1 SGHNT and CDR2 YYREEE (reference sequence). CDR3 length: 16 residues. V lost 4 bases and J lost 0; bases outside the gene matches: 5. CDR3 sequence (DNA): TGTGCCAGCAGCAGACTAGCGGACGTCTCCTACAATGAGCAGTTCTTC. This gives the protein CASSRLADVSYNEQFF.

This chain links TRBV6-5 with TRBJ1-5; weak D call: TRBD1 (5 bases). CDR3 length equals 15 residues. Germline V CDR1 and CDR2: MNHEY, SVGAGI. The V end was cut by 7 bases, the J end by 0 bases, with 13 bases between. The CDR3 protein is CASNVAGDSNQPQHF. Written as DNA, the CDR3 is TGTGCCAGCAACGTCGCGGGGGATAGCAATCAGCCCCAGCATTTT.

This chain uses TRBV15 with TRBJ1-5; 7 bases map to TRBD1. This CDR3 spans 15 amino acids. The germline gives CDR1 LNHNV, CDR2 YYDKDF (reference sequence). Unmatched junction bases numbered 6, after V lost 5 bases and J lost 2 bases. CDR3 sequence: CATSRGQVGNQPQHF. The CDR3 DNA is TGTGCCACCAGCCGAGGACAGGTTGGCAATCAGCCCCAGCATTTT.

This chain connects TRBV25-1 to TRBJ1-1; the D is unclear. This CDR3 comprises 12 residues. Germline V lookup: CDR1 MGHDK, CDR2 SYGVNS. Trimming removed 5 bases from V and 10 bases from J, with 14 bases in between. This chain's CDR3 is CASSSSLSTAFF. For the CDR3, the DNA is TGTGCCAGCAGTTCAAGCCTCTCGACAGCTTTCTTT.

V usage is TRBV2 and J usage is TRBJ2-3; TRBD2 might be the D (5 bases). V was pared by 8 bases and J by 13 bases, with 19 bases between. This CDR3 has 12 residues. Germline loops: CDR1 SNHLY, CDR2 FYNNEI. The CDR3 protein is CASLSGGRVEYF. The DNA of the CDR3 is TGTGCCAGCCTATCGGGTGGGCGGGTGGAGTATTTT.

This clone came up once. The chain joins TRBV7-9 to TRBJ2-7; D unresolved. Trimming took 1 base from V and 3 from J, leaving 7 bases between them. The CDR3 contains 13 residues. Germline lookup yields CDR1 SEHNR and CDR2 FQNEAQ (reference sequence). CDR3 region: CASSLGTFYEQYV. DNA for the CDR3: TGTGCCAGCAGCTTAGGTACTTTCTACGAGCAGTACGTC.

The chain combines TRBV9 with TRBJ2-3; 7 positions agree with TRBD2. CDR3 length: 16 residues. The V gene's germline CDR1 is SGDLS and CDR2 YYNGEE. V trimming: 2 bases; J trimming: 5 bases; junction bases outside the gene matches: 11. CDR3 amino acids: CASSVGGSSSGDTQYF. The CDR3 coding sequence is TGTGCCAGCAGCGTGGGCGGGAGTTCGTCGGGAGATACGCAGTATTTT.

The J gene is TRBJ1-1, the V gene TRBV20-1; D gene unclear. Germline CDR1 and CDR2: DFQATT and SNEGSKA (reference sequence). The length of the CDR3 is 12 residues. Trimming cost V 3 bases and J 4 bases, with 9 bases left between them. CDR3 region: CSASDGPTEAFF. In nucleotides, the CDR3 is TGCAGTGCTAGTGACGGACCCACTGAAGCTTTCTTT.

The chain employs TRBV27 and TRBJ2-1; D is ambiguous. Trimming removed 8 bases at V and 2 bases at J, with 10 bases between. This CDR3 comprises 13 residues. Per the germline V gene, CDR1 is MNHEY and CDR2 is SMNVEV (reference sequence). The CDR3 nucleotides read TGTGCCAGCTGGCATTATCCCTACAATGAGCAGTTCTTC. Translated, it gives CASWHYPYNEQFF.

This clone was seen a single time. The chain has TRBV6-2 or TRBV6-3 and TRBJ2-3, with 11 bases identical to TRBD2. Germline-derived CDR1 and CDR2 are MNHEY and SVGEGT. This CDR3 comprises 18 residues. V shed 1 base, J shed 1 base, and the junction held 7 bases outside the gene matches. The CDR3 here is CASSYLAGGPVGTDTQYF. The CDR3 nucleotides are TGTGCCAGCAGTTACTTAGCGGGAGGGCCAGTAGGCACAGATACGCAGTATTTT.

V usage is TRBV28 and J usage is TRBJ2-3; unclear D gene. Germline CDR1 and CDR2: MDHEN and SYDVKM. The CDR3 has 9 residues. V was pared by 8 bases and J by 8 bases, with 5 bases between. The CDR3 DNA is TGTGCCAGCGGTAGTACGCAGTATTTT. Amino acids: CASGSTQYF.

This chain's CDR3 is CASSPLGGGLNTEAFF. The CDR3 DNA is TGTGCCAGCAGCCCCCTCGGCGGAGGATTGAACACTGAAGCTTTCTTT. The chain links TRBV7-3 to TRBJ1-1, with D unresolved. V lost 5 bases and J lost 0, with 16 bases in between. Germline V gene sequence: CDR1 SGHTA, CDR2 FQGTGA. The CDR3 totals 16 residues.

The J gene is TRBJ2-3, the V gene TRBV5-1, with TRBD2 matching over 12 bases. This CDR3 spans 16 amino acids. Trimming took 5 bases from V and 2 from J; bases not matched to a gene: 6. Germline values: CDR1 SGHRS, CDR2 YFSETQ. DNA for the CDR3: TGCGCCAGCAGGGCCGGGACTAGCGGGCCCACAGATACGCAGTATTTT. Translated: CASRAGTSGPTDTQYF.

The rearrangement joins TRBV19 to TRBJ2-3; TRBD1 or TRBD2 may be the D gene (5 bases each). The CDR3 length is 12 residues. The V end was cut by 8 bases, the J end by 4 bases, with 10 bases between. Germline CDR1 LNHDA, CDR2 SQIVND (reference sequence). CDR3 DNA sequence: TGTGCCAGTGGGACCCCGGCAGATACGCAGTATTTT. It yields the protein CASGTPADTQYF.

A few counts support this clone. The CDR3 loop reads CATSRDRARTEAFF. The CDR3 DNA reads TGTGCCACCTCACGAGACAGGGCGCGCACTGAAGCTTTCTTT. This rearrangement joins TRBV6-5 to TRBJ1-1; 7 bases align to TRBD1. CDR3 length: 14 amino acids. Germline V gene sequence: CDR1 MNHEY, CDR2 SVGAGI. The ends lost 10 bases at V and 4 bases at J; junction bases unmatched: 12.

This sequence joins TRBV18 and TRBJ2-1; the D is unclear. CDR1 is KGHSH and CDR2 is LQKENI in the germline V gene. V lost 2 bases, J lost 6 bases, and 14 bases lay in between. The CDR3 contains 15 residues. CDR3 protein: CASSPFQASANEQFF. CDR3 nucleotides: TGTGCCAGCTCACCATTCCAGGCTTCTGCCAATGAGCAGTTCTTC.

V usage is TRBV11-3 and J usage is TRBJ2-2, with a possible D match to TRBD2 (5 bases). Trimming left V 4 bases short and J 6 bases short, with 9 bases between. Germline values: CDR1 SGHNT, CDR2 YENEEA. The CDR3 is 13 residues long. The CDR3 DNA follows: TGTGCCAGCAGCTGGACTTCCTCCGGGGAGCTGTTTTTT. Its protein product is CASSWTSSGELFF. Combining the CDR3 with reference TRBV11-3 and TRBJ2-2 gives the whole variable domain EAGVVQSPRYKIIEKKQPVAFWCNPISGHNTLYWYLQNLGQGPELLIRYENEEAVDDSQLPKDRFSAERLKGVDSTLKIQPAELGDSAVYLCASSWTSSGELFFGEGSRLTVL.

This clone was seen once. The chain combines TRBV5-1 with TRBJ2-3, with D tentatively TRBD1 (5 bases). This CDR3 region has 16 residues. The germline V gene encodes CDR1 SGHRS and CDR2 YFSETQ. V lost 1 base and J 1 base, leaving 13 bases between the germline ends. The CDR3 protein is CASSLSRASGTDTQYF. CDR3 sequence (DNA): TGCGCCAGCAGCTTGAGCAGGGCTAGTGGCACAGATACGCAGTATTTT.

The chain has TRBV5-6 and TRBJ1-1, with no clear D. The CDR3 is 13 residues long. The V gene's germline CDR1 is SGHDT and CDR2 YYEEEE. Trimming left V 4 bases short and J 5 bases short, with 12 bases between. CDR3 sequence reads: CASSGPGRTEAFF. CDR3 nucleotide sequence: TGTGCCAGCAGCGGTCCGGGGAGGACTGAAGCTTTCTTT.

J is TRBJ2-7 and V is TRBV15; TRBD1 aligns across 8 bases. Germline CDR1 is LNHNV and CDR2 is YYDKDF (reference sequence). CDR3 length: 14 residues. The V and J ends lost 0 bases and 3 bases, in that order; junction bases with no gene match: 1. Written as DNA, the CDR3 is TGTGCCACCAGCAGAGACAGGGGGCACTACGAGCAGTACTTC. Residues: CATSRDRGHYEQYF.

V gene TRBV5-8 combines with J gene TRBJ2-7; D remains ambiguous. V lost 2 bases to trimming and J lost 3 bases, with 9 bases between them. CDR1 is SGHTS, CDR2 YDEGEE, per germline. The length of the CDR3 is 13 residues. The CDR3 reads CASSFKTGYEQYV. DNA for the CDR3: TGTGCCAGCAGCTTCAAAACGGGCTACGAGCAGTACGTC.

This rearrangement joins TRBV9 to TRBJ2-3; 7 bases line up with TRBD2. The germline CDR1 and CDR2 sequences are SGDLS and YYNGEE. The V segment lost 0 bases and the J segment 0 bases; nucleotides outside the gene matches: 1. The CDR3 sequence is 15 residues long. CDR3 bases: TGTGCCAGCAGCGTAGGCGGGAGTAGCACAGATACGCAGTATTTT. As protein: CASSVGGSSTDTQYF.